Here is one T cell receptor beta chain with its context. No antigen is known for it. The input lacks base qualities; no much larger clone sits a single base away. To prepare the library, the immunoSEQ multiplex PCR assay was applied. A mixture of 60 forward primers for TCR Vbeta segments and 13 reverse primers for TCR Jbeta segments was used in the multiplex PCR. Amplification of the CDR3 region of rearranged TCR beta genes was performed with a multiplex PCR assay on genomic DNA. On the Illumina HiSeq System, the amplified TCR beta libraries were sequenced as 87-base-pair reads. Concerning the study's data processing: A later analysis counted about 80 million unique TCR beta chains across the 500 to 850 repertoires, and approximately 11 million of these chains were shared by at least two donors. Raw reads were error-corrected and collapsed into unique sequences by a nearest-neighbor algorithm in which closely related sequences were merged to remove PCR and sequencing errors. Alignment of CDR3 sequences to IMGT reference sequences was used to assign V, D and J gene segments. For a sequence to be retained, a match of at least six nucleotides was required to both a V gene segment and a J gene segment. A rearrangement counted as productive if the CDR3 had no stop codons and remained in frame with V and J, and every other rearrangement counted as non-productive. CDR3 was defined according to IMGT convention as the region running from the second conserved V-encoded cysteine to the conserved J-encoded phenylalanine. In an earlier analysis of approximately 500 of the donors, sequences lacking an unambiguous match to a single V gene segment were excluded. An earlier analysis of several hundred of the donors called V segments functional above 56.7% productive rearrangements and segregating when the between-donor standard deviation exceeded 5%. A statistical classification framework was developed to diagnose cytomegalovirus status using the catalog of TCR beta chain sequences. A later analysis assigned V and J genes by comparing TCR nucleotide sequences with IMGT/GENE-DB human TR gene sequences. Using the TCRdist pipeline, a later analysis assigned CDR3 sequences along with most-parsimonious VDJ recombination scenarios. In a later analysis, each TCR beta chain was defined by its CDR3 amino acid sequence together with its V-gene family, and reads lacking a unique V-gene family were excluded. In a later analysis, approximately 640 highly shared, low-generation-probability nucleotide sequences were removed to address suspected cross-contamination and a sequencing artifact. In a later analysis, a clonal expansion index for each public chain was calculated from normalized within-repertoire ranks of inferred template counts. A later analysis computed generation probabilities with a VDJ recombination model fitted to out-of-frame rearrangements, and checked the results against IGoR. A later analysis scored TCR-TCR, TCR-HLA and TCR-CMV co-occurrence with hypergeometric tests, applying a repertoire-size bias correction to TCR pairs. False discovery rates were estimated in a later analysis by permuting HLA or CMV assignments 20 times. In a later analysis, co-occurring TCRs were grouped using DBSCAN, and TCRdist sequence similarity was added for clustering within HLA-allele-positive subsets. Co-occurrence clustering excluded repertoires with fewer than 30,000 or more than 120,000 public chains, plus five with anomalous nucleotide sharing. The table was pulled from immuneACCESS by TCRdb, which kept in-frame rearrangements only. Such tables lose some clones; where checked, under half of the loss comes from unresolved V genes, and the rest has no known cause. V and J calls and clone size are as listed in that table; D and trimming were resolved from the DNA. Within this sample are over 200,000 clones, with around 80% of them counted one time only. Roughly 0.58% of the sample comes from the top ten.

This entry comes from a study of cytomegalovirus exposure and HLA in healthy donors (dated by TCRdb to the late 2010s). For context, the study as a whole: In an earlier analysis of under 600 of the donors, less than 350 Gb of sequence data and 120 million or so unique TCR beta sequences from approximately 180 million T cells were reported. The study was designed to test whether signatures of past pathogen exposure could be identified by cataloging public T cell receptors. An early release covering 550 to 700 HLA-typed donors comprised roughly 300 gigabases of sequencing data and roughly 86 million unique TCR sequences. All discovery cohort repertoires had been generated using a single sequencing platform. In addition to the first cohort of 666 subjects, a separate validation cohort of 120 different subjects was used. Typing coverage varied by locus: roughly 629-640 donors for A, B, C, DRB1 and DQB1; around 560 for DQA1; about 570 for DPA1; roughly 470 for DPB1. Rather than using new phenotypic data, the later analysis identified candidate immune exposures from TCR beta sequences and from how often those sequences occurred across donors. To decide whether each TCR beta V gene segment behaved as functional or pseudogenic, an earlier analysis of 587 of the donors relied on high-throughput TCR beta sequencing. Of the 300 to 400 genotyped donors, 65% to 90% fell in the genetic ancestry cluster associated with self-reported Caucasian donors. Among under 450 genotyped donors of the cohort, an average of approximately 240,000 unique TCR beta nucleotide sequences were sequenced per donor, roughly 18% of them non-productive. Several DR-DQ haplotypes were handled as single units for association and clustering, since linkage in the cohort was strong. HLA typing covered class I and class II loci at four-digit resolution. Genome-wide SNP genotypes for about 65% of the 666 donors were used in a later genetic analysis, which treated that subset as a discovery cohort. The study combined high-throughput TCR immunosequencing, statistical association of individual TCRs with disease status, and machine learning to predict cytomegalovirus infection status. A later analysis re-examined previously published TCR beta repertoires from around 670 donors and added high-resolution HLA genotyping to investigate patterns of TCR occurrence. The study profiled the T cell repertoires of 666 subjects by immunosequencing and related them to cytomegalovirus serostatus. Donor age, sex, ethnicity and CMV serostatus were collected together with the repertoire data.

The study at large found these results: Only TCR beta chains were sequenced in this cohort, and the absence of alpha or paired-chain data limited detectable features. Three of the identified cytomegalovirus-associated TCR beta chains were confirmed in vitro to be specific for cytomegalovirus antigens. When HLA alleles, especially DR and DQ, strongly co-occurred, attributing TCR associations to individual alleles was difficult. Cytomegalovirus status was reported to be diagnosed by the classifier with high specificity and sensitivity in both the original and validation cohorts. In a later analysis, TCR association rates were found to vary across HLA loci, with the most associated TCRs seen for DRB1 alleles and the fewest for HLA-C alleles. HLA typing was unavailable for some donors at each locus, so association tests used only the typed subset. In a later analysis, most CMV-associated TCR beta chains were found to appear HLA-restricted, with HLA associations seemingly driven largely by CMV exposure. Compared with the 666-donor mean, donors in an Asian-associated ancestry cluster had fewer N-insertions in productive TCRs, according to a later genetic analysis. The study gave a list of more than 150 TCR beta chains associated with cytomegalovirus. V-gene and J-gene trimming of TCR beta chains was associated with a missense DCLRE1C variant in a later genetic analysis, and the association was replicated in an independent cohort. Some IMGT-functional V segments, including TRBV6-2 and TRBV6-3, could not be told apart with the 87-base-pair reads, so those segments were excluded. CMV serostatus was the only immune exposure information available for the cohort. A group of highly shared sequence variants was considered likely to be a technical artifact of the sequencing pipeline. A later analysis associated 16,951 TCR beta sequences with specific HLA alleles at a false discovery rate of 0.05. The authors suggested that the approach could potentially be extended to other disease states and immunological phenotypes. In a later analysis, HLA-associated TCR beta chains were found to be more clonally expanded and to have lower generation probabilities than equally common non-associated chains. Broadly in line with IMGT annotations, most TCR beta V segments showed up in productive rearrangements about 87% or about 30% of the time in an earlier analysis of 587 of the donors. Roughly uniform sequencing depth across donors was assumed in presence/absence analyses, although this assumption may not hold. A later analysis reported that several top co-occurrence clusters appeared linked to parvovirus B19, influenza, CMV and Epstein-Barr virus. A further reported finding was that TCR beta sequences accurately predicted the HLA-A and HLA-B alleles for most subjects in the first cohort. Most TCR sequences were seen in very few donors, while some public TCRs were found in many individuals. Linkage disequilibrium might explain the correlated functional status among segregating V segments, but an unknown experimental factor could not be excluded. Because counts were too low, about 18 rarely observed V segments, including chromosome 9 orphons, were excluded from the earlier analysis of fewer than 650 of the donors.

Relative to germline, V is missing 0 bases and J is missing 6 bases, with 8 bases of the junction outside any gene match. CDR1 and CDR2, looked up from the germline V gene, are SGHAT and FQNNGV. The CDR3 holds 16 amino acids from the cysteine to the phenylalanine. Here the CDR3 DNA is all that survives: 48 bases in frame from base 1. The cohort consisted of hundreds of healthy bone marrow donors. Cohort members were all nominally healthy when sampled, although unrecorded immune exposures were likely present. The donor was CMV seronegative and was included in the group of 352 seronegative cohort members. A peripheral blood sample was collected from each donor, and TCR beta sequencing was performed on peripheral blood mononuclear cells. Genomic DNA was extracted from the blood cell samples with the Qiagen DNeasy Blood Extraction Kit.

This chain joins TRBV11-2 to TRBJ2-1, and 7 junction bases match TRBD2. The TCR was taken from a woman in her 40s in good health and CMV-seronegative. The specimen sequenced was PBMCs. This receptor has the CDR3 CASSLDGVTSVNEQFF. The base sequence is TGTGCCAGCAGCTTAGACGGGGTTACTAGCGTCAATGAGCAGTTCTTC.